Listed here are 28 T cell receptor beta chains from one sample, sequenced in a study of shared clonotypes between healthy human individuals. Profiled with immunoSEQ multiplex PCR; TCRdb holds only in-frame clones, not every one. The data show some 2 million clones, 85% to 95% seen once. The sequencing sample was made of naive CD4+ T cells sorted from blood. Indicated subset: CD45RA+ positively selected. The source of these receptors is a man between 18 and 29 years old in good health.

This clone has only a few counts. The rearrangement links TRBV28 to TRBJ1-4; D gene uncertain. The CDR3 contains 15 residues. Trimming removed 5 bases at V and 0 bases at J, with 10 bases between. CDR1 and CDR2 from the germline V gene are MDHEN and SYDVKM. The CDR3 here is CASSLDGATNEKLFF. CDR3 coding DNA: TGTGCCAGCAGTCTCGATGGGGCAACTAATGAAAAACTGTTTTTT.

This sequence joins TRBV28 and TRBJ2-7; no definite D call. Trimming stripped 6 bases from V and 5 bases from J, with 20 bases between. CDR1 and CDR2 (germline): MDHEN, SYDVKM. The CDR3 contains 15 residues. The CDR3 DNA reads TGTGCCAGCAGCTTCTTGCCGACCCCTGTACACGAGCAGTACTTC. It yields the protein CASSFLPTPVHEQYF.

This chain joins TRBV12-5 and TRBJ1-4; D is ambiguous. The CDR3 runs to 14 residues. From germline, CDR1 is LGHNT and CDR2 FRNRAP. V was cut by 4 bases and J by 8 bases, with 14 bases left in between. The CDR3 reads CASGSFTPPEKLFF. The CDR3 DNA sequence: TGTGCTAGTGGTTCGTTTACCCCCCCCGAAAAACTGTTTTTT. The full variable domain, rest sourced from reference TRBV12-5 and TRBJ1-4, is DARVTQTPRHKVTEMGQEVTMRCQPILGHNTVFWYRQTMMQGLELLAYFRNRAPLDDSGMPKDRFSAEMPDATLATLKIQPSEPRDSAVYFCASGSFTPPEKLFFGSGTQLSVL.

CDR3 in DNA: TGTGCCAGTAGTGCCTCCGTTGGCTACGAGCAGTACTTC. The encoded protein is CASSASVGYEQYF. The V and J genes are TRBV19 and TRBJ2-7, with D uncertain. The CDR3 covers 13 residues. V lost 5 bases, J lost 3 bases, and 11 bases lay in between. Germline V lookup: CDR1 LNHDA, CDR2 SQIVND (reference sequence).

The chain couples TRBV6-6 to TRBJ1-5; D remains ambiguous. Germline values: CDR1 MNHNY, CDR2 SVGAGI (reference sequence). The CDR3 runs 12 residues. V was pared by 7 bases and J by 11 bases, with 15 bases between. DNA for the CDR3: TGTGCCAGCAAGCAGAGGACTGAAACCCAGCATTTT. It yields the protein CASKQRTETQHF.

The chain combines TRBV4-3 with TRBJ1-5; no clear D gene. The V and J ends lost 0 bases and 3 bases respectively, with 9 bases between them. From germline, CDR1 is LGHNA and CDR2 YSLEER. The CDR3 has 15 residues. The CDR3, as DNA: TGCGCCAGCAGCCAAGATGGGCTGATCAATCAGCCCCAGCATTTT. Translating gives CASSQDGLINQPQHF.

The rearrangement joins TRBV28 to TRBJ2-7, with D uncertain. This CDR3 spans 17 amino acids. Germline V CDR1 and CDR2: MDHEN, SYDVKM. Trimming shortened V by 5 bases and J by 5 bases, and 25 bases separated the two germline ends. The CDR3 nucleotides are TGTGCCAGCAGTCCTCACCAAGCTACGAGCAGTACCAACGAGCAGTACTTC. This translates into CASSPHQATSSTNEQYF. Full variable domain (outside the CDR3, taken from reference TRBV28 and TRBJ2-7): DVKVTQSSRYLVKRTGEKVFLECVQDMDHENMFWYRQDPGLGLRLIYFSYDVKMKEKGDIPEGYSVSREKKERFSLILESASTNQTSMYLCASSPHQATSSTNEQYFGPGTRLTVT.

The chain uses TRBV2 and TRBJ1-5; a weak D match, TRBD1 (5 bases). The CDR3 is made up of 15 amino acids. Trimming shortened V by 8 bases and J by 6 bases, and 20 bases separated the two germline ends. Germline CDR1 SNHLY, CDR2 FYNNEI. CDR3 region: CASLSGRGFAQPQHF. The CDR3 DNA reads TGTGCCAGCTTATCAGGGCGGGGCTTTGCTCAGCCCCAGCATTTT.

The CDR3 spells CASSGPTGGSGTEAFF. CDR3 coding DNA: TGTGCCAGCTCCGGGCCGACAGGGGGATCAGGGACTGAAGCTTTCTTT. The V call is TRBV18, the J call TRBJ1-1; 9 bases agree with TRBD1. Per the germline V gene, CDR1 is KGHSH and CDR2 is LQKENI. This CDR3 is built from 16 residues. V lost 6 bases, J lost 5 bases, and 13 bases stayed unmatched.

V and J are TRBV14 and TRBJ2-1; a weak D match, TRBD2 (6 bases). The CDR3 consists of 14 residues. The V gene lost 3 bases and the J gene lost 1 base, with 7 bases spanning the gap. Germline V gives CDR1 SGHDN, CDR2 FVKESK. The CDR3 loop is CASSQGTSYNEQFF. CDR3 sequence (DNA): TGTGCCAGCAGCCAGGGGACTTCCTACAATGAGCAGTTCTTC.

This CDR3 reads CALTRFAKNIQYF. The CDR3 DNA reads as TGTGCCCTCACCCGGTTCGCCAAAAACATTCAGTACTTC. The rearrangement joins TRBV30 to TRBJ2-4; D gene uncertain. This CDR3 is built from 13 residues. The germline V gene has CDR1 GTSNPN and CDR2 SVGIG (reference sequence). V lost 8 bases and J 1 base, leaving 12 bases between the germline ends.

The CDR3 reads CASSPRPANTGELFF. As DNA, the CDR3 is TGTGCCAGCAGCCCGAGGCCCGCGAACACCGGGGAGCTGTTTTTT. The V and J genes are TRBV9 and TRBJ2-2; D is uncertain. The CDR3 loop spans 15 amino acids. Germline values: CDR1 SGDLS, CDR2 YYNGEE. The V end lost 4 bases, the J end lost 0 bases, and 10 bases lay between the germline ends.

On this clone: An end of the junction differs from the germline gene, which may be a read error. In DNA, the CDR3 is TGTGCCAGCAGCCTAGCTCCCCACGAGCAGTACTTC. Its translation: CASSLAPHEQYF. The J gene is TRBJ2-7, the V gene TRBV7-2; D is perhaps TRBD2 (5 bases). The CDR3 has 12 amino acids. Looked up from germline, CDR1 is SGHTA and CDR2 is FQGNSA.

Regarding this clone: Distinct nucleotide sequences in the sample also encode this CDR3. This chain joins TRBV4-1 and TRBJ2-5; a weak D match, TRBD1 (6 bases). Trimming took 3 bases from V and 2 from J, leaving 7 bases between them. The CDR3 runs to 13 residues. Germline V CDR1 and CDR2: MGHRA, YSYEKL. CDR3 amino acids: CASSQGAQETQYF. The CDR3 coding sequence is TGCGCCAGCAGCCAGGGGGCGCAAGAGACCCAGTACTTC.

As for this clone: The same CDR3 is also encoded by other DNA sequences in this sample. The chain links TRBV30 to TRBJ1-1, with 8 bases identical to TRBD1. This CDR3 contains 13 residues. Germline CDR1 is GTSNPN and CDR2 is SVGIG (reference sequence). Trimming at V came to 3 bases and at J to 1 base, leaving 1 base not matched to a gene. The CDR3 protein is CAWRTGANTEAFF. For the CDR3, the DNA is TGTGCCTGGAGGACAGGGGCGAACACTGAAGCTTTCTTT.

The V and J genes are TRBV7-2 and TRBJ2-7; TRBD2 matches at 11 bases. The CDR3 contains 17 residues. From germline, CDR1 is SGHTA and CDR2 FQGNSA. V lost 5 bases, J lost 3 bases, and 12 bases stayed unmatched. CDR3 amino acids: CASSPSGRKTSLYEQYF. The DNA for the CDR3 is TGTGCCAGCAGCCCTAGCGGGAGGAAGACCTCTCTCTACGAGCAGTACTTC.

The CDR3 here is CASSQDWAGGSNEKLFF. The CDR3 bases are TGCGCCAGCAGCCAAGATTGGGCAGGGGGCAGTAATGAAAAACTGTTTTTT. The chain links TRBV4-1 to TRBJ1-4, with 8 bases fitting TRBD1. The CDR3 is made up of 17 amino acids. Germline V gene data show CDR1 as MGHRA and CDR2 as YSYEKL. J was trimmed by 4 bases and V by 0 bases; bases with no gene match: 7.

The chain employs TRBV2 and TRBJ1-2; the match to TRBD1 covers 12 bases. In germline, CDR1 is SNHLY, CDR2 FYNNEI. The CDR3 has 17 residues. Germline trimming cut 7 bases from V and 0 bases from J; bases unmatched to any gene: 9. The CDR3 nucleotides read TGTGCCAGCACGGAAAGGGGACAGGGGGCCTCTAACTATGGCTACACCTTC. Protein product: CASTERGQGASNYGYTF.

The chain is built from TRBV29-1 and TRBJ2-3, with 7 positions matching TRBD1. The CDR3 runs to 14 residues. The germline CDR1 and CDR2 sequences are SQVTM and ANQGSEA. Trimming cost V 5 bases and J 1 base; bases outside gene matches: 6. The CDR3 nucleotides are TGCAGCGTTCGGGACAGATGGGGCACAGATACGCAGTATTTT. Its protein is CSVRDRWGTDTQYF.

This clone occurred once. The genes are TRBV27 and TRBJ1-1; tentatively, D is TRBD1 (5 bases). Trimming left V 6 bases short and J 3 bases short, with 8 bases between. This CDR3 contains 12 residues. Germline lookup yields CDR1 MNHEY and CDR2 SMNVEV (reference sequence). The CDR3 region has the DNA TGTGCCAGCAGAAGAGGGGACACTGAAGCTTTCTTT. Translation gives CASRRGDTEAFF.

The chain combines TRBV5-4 with TRBJ2-1; tentatively, D is TRBD2 (7 bases). Germline lookup yields CDR1 SGHNT and CDR2 YYREEE (reference sequence). V lost 0 bases, J lost 8 bases, and 18 bases lay in between. The CDR3 is 16 residues long. This chain's CDR3 is CASSLVGRGPTDEQFF. The CDR3 region has the DNA TGTGCCAGCAGCTTGGTGGGGCGGGGGCCGACGGATGAGCAGTTCTTC.

CDR3 sequence reads: CASSPSGTRYEQYF. CDR3 coding DNA: TGTGCCAGCAGCCCGTCGGGAACTCGTTACGAGCAGTACTTC. The chain combines TRBV5-8 with TRBJ2-7; weak D call: TRBD2 (5 bases). Trimming left V 4 bases short and J 4 bases short, with 15 bases between. CDR1 and CDR2 (germline): SGHTS, YDEGEE. This CDR3 has 14 amino acids.

The chain uses TRBV6-5 and TRBJ1-6; D is unclear. The CDR3 is 13 amino acids. CDR1 is MNHEY, CDR2 SVGAGI, per germline. The germline V and J ends were trimmed by 6 bases and 7 bases, with 10 bases remaining between them. In DNA, the CDR3 is TGTGCCAGCAGCCGAGATGACAATTCACCCCTCCACTTT. Translated, it gives CASSRDDNSPLHF.

J is TRBJ2-2 and V is TRBV11-1; D not certain. This CDR3 region has 15 residues. V was cut by 5 bases and J by 5 bases, with 15 bases left in between. Germline CDR1 and CDR2: SGHAT and FQDESV (reference sequence). CDR3 coding DNA: TGTGCCAGCAGCCCGCAGGCTGGGGTTACCGGGGAGCTGTTTTTT. This translates into CASSPQAGVTGELFF.

The V and J genes are TRBV5-1 and TRBJ2-7; 7 bases match TRBD1. CDR3 length: 15 residues. Trimming removed 3 bases from V and 5 bases from J; junction bases left unmatched: 11. Germline loops: CDR1 SGHRS, CDR2 YFSETQ. CDR3 sequence: CASSSLEGAHNEQYF. The CDR3 DNA is TGCGCCAGCAGCTCGCTCGAGGGGGCGCATAACGAGCAGTACTTC.

The rearrangement uses TRBV6-5 and TRBJ2-7, with TRBD1 matching 7 bases. There are 14 residues in the CDR3. CDR1 is MNHEY and CDR2 is SVGAGI in the germline V gene. V lost 0 bases and J lost 6; bases outside the gene matches: 5. This CDR3 is CASSYSGTVIEQYF. CDR3 sequence (DNA): TGTGCCAGCAGTTACTCCGGGACAGTTATCGAGCAGTACTTC.

The chain combines TRBV4-2 with TRBJ1-2, with D perhaps matching TRBD1 (5 bases). The V gene's germline CDR1 is LGHNA and CDR2 YNFKEQ. The CDR3 is made up of 14 amino acids. Trimming took off 1 base at V and 4 bases at J, with 10 bases between the two ends. This chain's CDR3 is CASSQGAGTYGYTF. Here the CDR3 DNA reads TGTGCCAGCAGCCAAGGGGCAGGGACCTATGGCTACACCTTC.

The genes are TRBV18 and TRBJ2-2; 8 nucleotides align to TRBD2. CDR1 is KGHSH and CDR2 is LQKENI in the germline V gene. The V and J ends lost 3 bases and 0 bases, in that order; junction bases with no gene match: 3. The CDR3 length is 16 residues. The chain's CDR3 is CASSPIAGTNTGELFF. As DNA, the CDR3 is TGTGCCAGCTCACCGATAGCGGGAACGAACACCGGGGAGCTGTTTTTT.